Listed below are T cell receptor beta chains from one sample, sequenced in a study of cytomegalovirus exposure and HLA in healthy donors. Produced via immunoSEQ multiplex PCR; TCRdb's table is partial and in-frame only. The sample has 170,000 or so clones; under 90% are singletons. Sequenced input: PBMCs. All receptors derive from a man aged 18 to 30 in good health and CMV-seronegative. Each CDR3 is given with its conserved first and last residue. The D gene is left open where the match is weak. Expanded clones are given a class, and other clones once, few, many or no size at all.

V	D	length	size	J	CDR3	DNA
TRBV4-1	NA	13	few	TRBJ2-7	CASSHTGSYEQYF	TGCGCCAGCAGTCATACAGGGTCCTACGAGCAGTACTTC
TRBV5-1	TRBD1	14	few	TRBJ2-7	CASSLTGAIYEQYF	TGCGCCAGCAGCTTGACAGGGGCGATTTACGAGCAGTACTTC
TRBV5-4	TRBD2	16	NA	TRBJ2-1	CASSRPAGGNYNEQFF	TGTGCCAGCAGTCGGCCGGCGGGGGGGAATTACAATGAGCAGTTCTTC
TRBV5-1	TRBD2	17	NA	TRBJ2-3	CASSLGLAGGNTDTQYF	TGCGCCAGCAGCTTGGGTCTAGCGGGAGGCAACACAGATACGCAGTATTTT
TRBV4-2	TRBD1	16	NA	TRBJ1-2	CASSQEGDRGVPGYTF	TGTGCCAGCAGCCAAGAAGGGGACAGGGGGGTCCCCGGCTACACCTTC
TRBV11-3	NA	12	NA	TRBJ2-7	CASSAWEDEQYF	TGTGCCAGCAGCGCTTGGGAGGACGAGCAGTACTTC
TRBV6-6	NA	11	NA	TRBJ2-7	CASSPFYEQYF	TGTGCCAGCAGTCCCTTCTACGAGCAGTACTTC
TRBV7-9	NA	13	NA	TRBJ2-3	CASSPLQGDTQYF	TGTGCCAGCAGCCCGCTTCAGGGAGATACGCAGTATTTT
TRBV5-1	NA	14	NA	TRBJ2-1	CASSLVAGYNEQFF	TGCGCCAGCAGCTTGGTGGCGGGGTACAATGAGCAGTTCTTC
TRBV5-1	TRBD1	15	NA	TRBJ2-5	CASSIRQGQRETQYF	TGCGCCAGCAGCATCAGACAGGGACAGAGAGAGACCCAGTACTTC
TRBV5-1	TRBD2	19	NA	TRBJ2-1	CASSLSSGGPRSSYNEQFF	TGCGCCAGCAGCTTGTCCAGCGGGGGGCCCAGGAGCTCCTACAATGAGCAGTTCTTC
TRBV6-1	NA	13	few	TRBJ2-7	CASSVSYSYEQYF	TGTGCCAGCAGTGTTAGCTACTCCTACGAGCAGTACTTC
TRBV13	NA	17	NA	TRBJ2-4	CASSVFLAGLAKNIQYF	TGTGCCAGCAGCGTCTTCCTGGCGGGGCTAGCCAAAAACATTCAGTACTTC
TRBV7-9	NA	15	NA	TRBJ2-3	CASSSGQISPDTQYF	TGTGCCAGCAGCTCCGGACAGATTTCCCCAGATACGCAGTATTTT
TRBV11-3	TRBD1	14	NA	TRBJ1-4	CAKLRDRINEKLFF	TGTGCCAAACTGAGGGACAGGATAAATGAAAAACTGTTTTTT
TRBV19	NA	15	few	TRBJ1-4	CASSIPTGPGEKLFF	TGTGCCAGTAGTATCCCCACAGGGCCGGGTGAAAAACTGTTTTTT
TRBV28	NA	11	NA	TRBJ2-4	CASSFQYIQYF	TGTGCCAGCAGTTTTCAGTACATTCAGTACTTC
TRBV19	NA	13	few	TRBJ1-1	CASRGRGDTEAFF	TGTGCCAGTAGGGGCAGGGGCGATACTGAAGCTTTCTTT
TRBV29-1	NA	12	NA	TRBJ2-2	CSVRRNTGELFF	TGCAGCGTTAGGAGGAACACCGGGGAGCTGTTTTTT
TRBV7-9	NA	14	NA	TRBJ1-5	CASSLAEGSEPQHF	TGTGCCAGCAGCTTAGCGGAGGGAAGTGAGCCCCAGCATTTT
TRBV5-8	TRBD1	13	NA	TRBJ1-4	CASSKNRGEKLFF	TGTGCCAGCAGCAAGAACAGGGGCGAAAAACTGTTTTTT
TRBV5-6	NA	15	NA	TRBJ2-5	CASSTDPGNQETQYF	TGTGCCAGCAGCACCGACCCAGGGAATCAAGAGACCCAGTACTTC
TRBV5-1	NA	16	NA	TRBJ1-6	CASSLGTGGLGRDLHF	TGCGCCAGCAGCTTGGGGACCGGCGGTCTCGGGCGGGACCTCCACTTT
TRBV11-3	NA	12	NA	TRBJ2-3	CASSSGVRAQYF	TGTGCCAGCAGCTCGGGGGTGCGAGCGCAGTATTTT
TRBV6-5	NA	14	once	TRBJ2-1	CASSRPGRAGEQFF	TGTGCCAGCAGTCGGCCAGGGAGAGCGGGTGAGCAGTTCTTC
TRBV10-3	TRBD1	15	NA	TRBJ2-7	CAISARQGWFGEQYF	TGTGCCATCAGTGCTAGACAGGGGTGGTTTGGAGAGCAGTACTTC
TRBV6-6	TRBD1	15	few	TRBJ1-2	CASSTRTGGTRGYTF	TGTGCCAGCAGTACAAGGACAGGGGGGACTAGAGGCTACACCTTC
TRBV7-6	TRBD1	16	NA	TRBJ2-5	CASSSRDRGQGETQYF	TGTGCCAGCAGCTCCCGGGACAGGGGGCAAGGGGAGACCCAGTACTTC
TRBV7-9	NA	12	NA	TRBJ1-5	CASSSGGKDEHF	TGTGCCAGCAGCTCGGGGGGTAAAGACGAACATTTT
TRBV27	NA	16	NA	TRBJ2-1	CASTPLGGDSYNEQFF	TGTGCCAGCACCCCACTAGGGGGGGATTCCTACAATGAGCAGTTCTTC
TRBV2	TRBD1	13	few	TRBJ1-4	CASSAGQGVELFF	TGTGCCAGCAGTGCGGGACAGGGGGTTGAACTGTTTTTT
TRBV7-8	NA	14	medium-sized	TRBJ1-6	CASSLGRDNSPLHF	TGTGCCAGCAGCTTAGGCAGGGATAATTCACCCCTCCACTTT
TRBV10-3	NA	16	NA	TRBJ2-3	CAISGENVYGADTQYF	TGTGCCATCAGTGGTGAGAATGTATACGGAGCAGATACGCAGTATTTT
TRBV5-4	TRBD1	15	NA	TRBJ1-2	CASGPRDRGRGGYTF	TGTGCCAGCGGCCCCCGGGACAGGGGACGTGGTGGCTACACCTTC
TRBV5-4	NA	13	NA	TRBJ2-6	CASTLSGANVLTF	TGTGCCAGCACCCTCTCTGGGGCCAACGTCCTGACTTTC
TRBV7-6	NA	20	once	TRBJ1-6	CASSLVFSGDHVLYNSPLHF	TGTGCCAGCAGCTTAGTGTTTTCAGGGGACCATGTACTTTATAATTCACCCCTCCACTTT
TRBV21-1	NA	15	NA	TRBJ2-2	CASSTQGTNTGELFF	TGTGCCAGCAGCACACAGGGCACGAACACCGGGGAGCTGTTTTTT
TRBV10-3	TRBD1	13	NA	TRBJ2-7	CAISPGTGSEQYF	TGTGCCATCAGCCCCGGGACAGGGAGCGAGCAGTACTTC
TRBV27	NA	16	NA	TRBJ1-5	CASSLTQGSGNQPQHF	TGTGCCAGCAGTCTCACGCAGGGATCGGGCAATCAGCCCCAGCATTTT
TRBV6-5	NA	15	NA	TRBJ2-6	CASSYSGPGANVLTF	TGTGCCAGCAGTTACTCGGGGCCTGGGGCCAACGTCCTGACTTTC
TRBV2	NA	15	NA	TRBJ1-4	CASSEYRTTNEKLFF	TGTGCCAGCAGTGAGTACAGAACAACTAATGAAAAACTGTTTTTT
TRBV4-3	NA	15	NA	TRBJ1-4	CASSPGQGRNEKLFF	TGCGCCAGCAGCCCTGGGCAGGGTAGGAATGAAAAACTGTTTTTT
TRBV11-2	NA	14	NA	TRBJ2-1	CASSYTNSYNEQFF	TGTGCCAGCAGTTACACCAACTCCTACAATGAGCAGTTCTTC
TRBV5-4	NA	14	NA	TRBJ1-6	CASSSQGLNSPLHF	TGTGCCAGCAGCTCGCAGGGCTTAAATTCACCCCTCCACTTT
TRBV4-1	NA	15	NA	TRBJ2-5	CASSPIFGSRETQYF	TGCGCCAGCAGCCCAATATTCGGGAGCAGAGAGACCCAGTACTTC